The clone carrying this T cell receptor (beta chain) was counted once. Its specificity is not known. CDR1 and CDR2 (germline): DFQATT, SNEGSKA (reference sequence). Trimming shortened V by 5 bases and J by 9 bases, and 8 bases separated the two germline ends. This CDR3 spans 10 amino acids. All patients were mismatch repair deficient, assessed by either PCR or immunohistochemistry. Three pembrolizumab responders had their TCRs sequenced. The record originates from a study of PD-1 blockade in mismatch repair-deficient tumors. Across the whole study: All were previously treated, progressing patients with about 12 mismatch repair-deficient cancer types. Findings and caveats of the study: Tumor-resident clones, often absent from pretreatment blood, expanded after pembrolizumab and then contracted.

Libraries were prepared by immunoSEQ multiplex PCR; TCRdb keeps only in-frame clonotypes and omits some of them. Here the sample spans 80,000 to 100,000 clones, over 70% being singletons. V and J are TRBV20-1 and TRBJ2-1; D uncertain. The material was peripheral blood, obtained 12 weeks after starting pembrolizumab. This receptor was obtained from an adult with mismatch repair-deficient cancer. In DNA, the CDR3 is TGCAGTGCTCAGACCCGTGAGCAGTTCTTC. This gives the protein CSAQTREQFF.